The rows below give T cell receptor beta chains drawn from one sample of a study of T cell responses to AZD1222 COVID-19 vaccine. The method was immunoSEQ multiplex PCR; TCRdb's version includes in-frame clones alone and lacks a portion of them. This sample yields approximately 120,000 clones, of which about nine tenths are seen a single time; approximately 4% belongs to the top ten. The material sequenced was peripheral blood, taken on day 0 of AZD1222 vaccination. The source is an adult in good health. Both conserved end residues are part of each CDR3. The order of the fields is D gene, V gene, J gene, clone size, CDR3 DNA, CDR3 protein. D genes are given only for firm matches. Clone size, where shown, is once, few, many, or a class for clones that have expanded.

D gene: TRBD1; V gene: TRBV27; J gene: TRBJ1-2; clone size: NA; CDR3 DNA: TGTGCCAGCAGTCCCCTGGGCAGGGGGCGCGACTATGGCTACACCTTC; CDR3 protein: CASSPLGRGRDYGYTF
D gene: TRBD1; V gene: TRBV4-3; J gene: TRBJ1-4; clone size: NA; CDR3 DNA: TGCGCCAGCAGCCAAGCCAGGACAGGGGTTGAAAAACTGTTTTTT; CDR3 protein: CASSQARTGVEKLFF
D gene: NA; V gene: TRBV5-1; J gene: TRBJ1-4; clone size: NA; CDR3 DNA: TGCGCCAGCAGCTGGGGGGCGGGTAATGAAAAACTGTTTTTT; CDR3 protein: CASSWGAGNEKLFF
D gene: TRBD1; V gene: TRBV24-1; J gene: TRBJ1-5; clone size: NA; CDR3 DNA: TGTGCCACCAGTGATTTAGAGGAATACAGGGGGTGTGAGCAGCCCCAGCATTTT; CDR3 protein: CATSDLEEYRGCEQPQHF
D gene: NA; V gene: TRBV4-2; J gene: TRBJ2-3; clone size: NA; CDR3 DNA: TGTGCCAGCAGCCAAGGGGCGGGACCAAGGGAGGATACGCAGTATTTT; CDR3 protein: CASSQGAGPREDTQYF
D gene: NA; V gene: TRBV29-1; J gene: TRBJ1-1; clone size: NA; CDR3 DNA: TGCAGCGTCCTATCGGGAGGGAAGAACACTGAAGCTTTCTTT; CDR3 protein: CSVLSGGKNTEAFF
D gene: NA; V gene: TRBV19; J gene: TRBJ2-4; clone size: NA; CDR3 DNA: TGTGCCAGTAGTCCCGGACTGTCCCCCTATGGCAAAAACATTCAGTACTTC; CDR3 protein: CASSPGLSPYGKNIQYF
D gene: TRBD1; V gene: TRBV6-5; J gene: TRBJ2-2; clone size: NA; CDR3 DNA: TGTGCCAGCAGTTACGGGGACAGATGGGCCGGGGAGCTGTTTTTT; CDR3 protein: CASSYGDRWAGELFF
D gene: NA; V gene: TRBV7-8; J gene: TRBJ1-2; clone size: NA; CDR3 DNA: TGTGCCAGCAGCAGGGCCGATCCTAACTATGGCTACACCTTC; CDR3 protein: CASSRADPNYGYTF
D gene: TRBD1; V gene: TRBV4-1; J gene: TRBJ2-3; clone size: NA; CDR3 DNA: TGCGCCAGCAGCCAGCCCCCGGGACAGAGCACAGATACGCAGTATTTT; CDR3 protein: CASSQPPGQSTDTQYF
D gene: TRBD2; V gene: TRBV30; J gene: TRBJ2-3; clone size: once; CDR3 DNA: TGTGCCTGGAGTCGGACTAGCGAAAGGCCAGATACGCAGTATTTT; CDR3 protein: CAWSRTSERPDTQYF
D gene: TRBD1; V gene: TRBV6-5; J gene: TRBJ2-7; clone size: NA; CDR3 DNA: TGTGCCAGCAGTTACTCGACTGGGGACAGCTACGAGCAGTACTTC; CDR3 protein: CASSYSTGDSYEQYF
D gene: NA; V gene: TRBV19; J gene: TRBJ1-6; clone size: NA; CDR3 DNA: TGTGCCAGTAGTAGACGGTTCGAAGGGTCTCCCCTCCACTTT; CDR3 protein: CASSRRFEGSPLHF
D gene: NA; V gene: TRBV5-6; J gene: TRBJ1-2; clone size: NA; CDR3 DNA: TGTGCCAGCAGCTTGATGGAAGGGTATGGCTACACCTTC; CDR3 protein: CASSLMEGYGYTF
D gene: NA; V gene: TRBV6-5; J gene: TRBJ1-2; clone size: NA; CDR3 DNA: TGTGCCAGCAGTTTAACACAGAAAATGGGTAACTATGGCTACACCTTC; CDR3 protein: CASSLTQKMGNYGYTF
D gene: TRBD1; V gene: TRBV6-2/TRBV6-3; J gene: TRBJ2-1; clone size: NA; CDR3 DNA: TGTGCCAGCAGCCCCGGACAGGGAGGCTATGAGCAGTTCTTC; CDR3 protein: CASSPGQGGYEQFF
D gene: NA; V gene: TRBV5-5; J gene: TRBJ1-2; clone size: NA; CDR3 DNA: TGTGCCAGCAGCTTGACGGGGGTGCTCGGCTACACCTTC; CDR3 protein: CASSLTGVLGYTF
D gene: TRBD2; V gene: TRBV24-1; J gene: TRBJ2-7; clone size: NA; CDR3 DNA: TGTGCCACCAGTCCGGCGGGGGTCTCCTACGAGCAGTACTTC; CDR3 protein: CATSPAGVSYEQYF
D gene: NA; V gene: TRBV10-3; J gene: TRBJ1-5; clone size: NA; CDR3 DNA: TGTGCCATCAGTGAGTCGATCAACAGGAATCAGCCCCAGCATTTT; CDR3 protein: CAISESINRNQPQHF
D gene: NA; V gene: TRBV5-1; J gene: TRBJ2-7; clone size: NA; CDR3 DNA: TGCGCCAGCAGCGCGGCCAGCTCCTACGAGCAGTACTTC; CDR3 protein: CASSAASSYEQYF
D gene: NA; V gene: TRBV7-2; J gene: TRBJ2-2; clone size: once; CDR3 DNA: TGTGCCAGCAGCGCCCAAACCGGGGAGCTGTTTTTT; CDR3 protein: CASSAQTGELFF
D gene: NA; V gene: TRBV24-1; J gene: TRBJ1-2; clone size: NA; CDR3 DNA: TGTGCCACCAGTGAATCGGGAGGTGGCTACACCTTC; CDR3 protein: CATSESGGGYTF
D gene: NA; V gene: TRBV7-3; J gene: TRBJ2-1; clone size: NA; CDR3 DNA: TGTGCCAGCAGCCTGGCGGACACCCGAGCCTACAATGAGCAGTTCTTC; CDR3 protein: CASSLADTRAYNEQFF
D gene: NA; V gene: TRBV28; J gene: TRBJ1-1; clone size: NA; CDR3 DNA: TGTGCCAGCAGTGTTTATCAGGGTGAAACTGAAGCTTTCTTT; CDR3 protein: CASSVYQGETEAFF
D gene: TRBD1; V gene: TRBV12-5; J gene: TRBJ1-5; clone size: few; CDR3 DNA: TGTGCCAGGGATATACTGGAGGGGGCAGATCAGCCCCAGCATTTT; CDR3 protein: CARDILEGADQPQHF
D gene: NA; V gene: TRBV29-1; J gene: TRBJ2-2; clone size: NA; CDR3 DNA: TGCAGCGTTGAAGATAACTCGGGGAACACCGGGGAGCTGTTTTTT; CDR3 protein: CSVEDNSGNTGELFF
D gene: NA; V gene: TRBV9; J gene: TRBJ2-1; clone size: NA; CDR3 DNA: TGTGCCAGCAGCGAGGCCCGCAACGCGAATGAGCAGTTCTTC; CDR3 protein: CASSEARNANEQFF
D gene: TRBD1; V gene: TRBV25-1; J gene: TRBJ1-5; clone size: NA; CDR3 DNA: TGTGCCAGCAGCGGGACAGGGTATCAGCCCCAGCATTTT; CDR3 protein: CASSGTGYQPQHF
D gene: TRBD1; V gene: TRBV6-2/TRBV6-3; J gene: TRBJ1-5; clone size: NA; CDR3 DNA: TGTGCCAGCAGTCCGGACAGGGGTAGCAATCAGCCCCAGCATTTT; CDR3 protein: CASSPDRGSNQPQHF
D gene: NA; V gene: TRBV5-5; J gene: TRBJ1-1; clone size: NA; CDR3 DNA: TGTGCCAGCAGCTTGCCCGGGACTTCTAAGAACACTGAAGCTTTCTTT; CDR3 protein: CASSLPGTSKNTEAFF
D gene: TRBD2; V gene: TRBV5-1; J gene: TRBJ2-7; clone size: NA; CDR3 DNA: TGCGCCAGCAGCTTGATTACTAGCGGGTTTTACGAGCAGTACTTC; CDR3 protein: CASSLITSGFYEQYF